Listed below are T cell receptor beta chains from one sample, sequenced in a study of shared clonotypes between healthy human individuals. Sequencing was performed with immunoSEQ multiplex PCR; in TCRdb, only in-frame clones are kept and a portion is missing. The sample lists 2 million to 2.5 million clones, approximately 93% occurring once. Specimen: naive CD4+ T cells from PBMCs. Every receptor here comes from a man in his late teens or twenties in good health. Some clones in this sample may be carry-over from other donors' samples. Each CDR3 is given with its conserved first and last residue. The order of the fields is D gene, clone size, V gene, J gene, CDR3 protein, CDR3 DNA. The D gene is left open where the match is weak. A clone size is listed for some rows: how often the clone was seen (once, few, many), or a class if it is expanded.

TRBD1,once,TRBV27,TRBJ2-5,CASSTLQGRETQYF,TGTGCCAGCAGTACACTACAGGGGAGAGAGACCCAGTACTTC
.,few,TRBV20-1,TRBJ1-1,CSANPGTEAFF,TGCAGTGCTAATCCGGGGACTGAAGCTTTCTTT
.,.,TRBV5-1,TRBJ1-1,CASSFLGTRAFF,TGCGCCAGCAGCTTTTTGGGAACAAGAGCTTTCTTT
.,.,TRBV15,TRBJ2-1,CATSRPGGPSSYNEQFF,TGTGCCACCAGCAGACCCGGGGGCCCTAGCTCCTACAATGAGCAGTTCTTC
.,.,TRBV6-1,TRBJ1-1,CASRAPIRPDTEAFF,TGTGCCAGCAGGGCCCCCATCAGGCCCGACACTGAAGCTTTCTTT
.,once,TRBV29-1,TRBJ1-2,CSVAPEGGYTF,TGCAGCGTTGCCCCGGAAGGAGGCTACACCTTC
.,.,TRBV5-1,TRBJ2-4,CASKSQGQSLQYF,TGCGCCAGCAAATCCCAGGGGCAATCACTACAGTACTTC
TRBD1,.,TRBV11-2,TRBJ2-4,CASSPGQGKNIQYF,TGTGCCAGCAGCCCCGGACAGGGCAAAAACATTCAGTACTTC
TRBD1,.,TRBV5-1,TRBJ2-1,CASSFIRGREGNEQFF,TGCGCCAGCAGCTTTATTAGGGGGCGCGAGGGCAATGAGCAGTTCTTC
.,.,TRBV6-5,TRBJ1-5,CASSYGGLSNQPQHF,TGTGCCAGCAGTTATGGGGGTCTTTCCAATCAGCCCCAGCATTTT
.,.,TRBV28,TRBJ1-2,CASSLDNYGYTF,TGTGCCAGCAGTCTAGACAACTATGGCTACACCTTC
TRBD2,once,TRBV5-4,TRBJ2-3,CASRSGTSVATDTQYF,TGTGCCAGCAGGTCCGGGACTAGCGTAGCCACAGATACGCAGTATTTT
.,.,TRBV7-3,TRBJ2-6,CASSARGSGANVLTF,TGTGCCAGCAGCGCCCGGGGCTCTGGGGCCAACGTCCTGACTTTC
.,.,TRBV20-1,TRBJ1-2,CSAAPGSGYTF,TGCAGTGCGGCTCCGGGTAGTGGCTACACCTTC
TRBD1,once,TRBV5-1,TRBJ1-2,CASSAGQGLGGYTF,TGCGCCAGCAGCGCGGGACAGGGGTTAGGTGGCTACACCTTC
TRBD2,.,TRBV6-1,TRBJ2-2,CASSESLAVNTGELFF,TGTGCCAGCAGTGAATCGCTAGCGGTTAACACCGGGGAGCTGTTTTTT
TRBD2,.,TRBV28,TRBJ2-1,CASSPYGTSGSPYNEQFF,TGTGCCAGCAGTCCATACGGGACTAGCGGGAGCCCCTACAATGAGCAGTTCTTC
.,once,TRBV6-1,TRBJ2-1,CASSVSTGRKQFF,TGTGCCAGCAGTGTAAGTACAGGGAGGAAGCAGTTCTTC
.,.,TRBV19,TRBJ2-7,CASIGTGRMEQYF,TGTGCCAGTATCGGGACTGGGAGGATGGAGCAGTACTTC
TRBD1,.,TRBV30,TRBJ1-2,CAWRATGGAGGYTF,TGTGCCTGGAGGGCTACAGGGGGCGCAGGTGGCTACACCTTC